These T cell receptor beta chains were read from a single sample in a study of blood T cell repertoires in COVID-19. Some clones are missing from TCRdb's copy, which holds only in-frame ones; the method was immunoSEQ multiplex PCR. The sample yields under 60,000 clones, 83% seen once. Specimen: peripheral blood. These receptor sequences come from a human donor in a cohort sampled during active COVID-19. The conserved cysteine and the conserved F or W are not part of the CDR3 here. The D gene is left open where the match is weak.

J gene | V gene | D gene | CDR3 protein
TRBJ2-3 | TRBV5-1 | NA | ASSLAQGKADTQY
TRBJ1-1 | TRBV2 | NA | ASSEVAGANTEAF
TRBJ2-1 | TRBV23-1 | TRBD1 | ASSQLRTGGYNEQF
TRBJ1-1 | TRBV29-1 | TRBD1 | SVGGGNAQAF
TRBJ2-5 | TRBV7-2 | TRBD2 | ASSRVSGTSQETQY
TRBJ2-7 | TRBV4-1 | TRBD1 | ASSQADREKQY
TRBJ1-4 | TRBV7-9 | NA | ASGSDRLSEKLF
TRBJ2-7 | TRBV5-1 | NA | ASSRTGDGQY
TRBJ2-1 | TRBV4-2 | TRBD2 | ASSLGTSGGAFEQF
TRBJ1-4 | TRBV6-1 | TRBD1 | ASSEALGQGNEKLF